These 25 T cell receptor beta chains originate from one sample sequenced in a study of post-analysis software for immune sequencing data (dated by TCRdb to between 2015 and 2017). Findings and caveats that apply to the study as a whole: Significantly higher frequencies in patients than in controls were found for roughly 5 TRBV segments, including TRBV5-6, TRBV5-1 and TRBV20-1.

Library method: PCR. Sequencing used an Illumina HiSeq 2500. Unique molecular identifiers were incorporated into TCR beta cDNA libraries to reduce PCR and sequencing biases. TCRdb passed the public sequencing reads through fastp at Q25 and MiXCR, retaining productive beta sequences. When rows share a CDR3 protein, they turn into one entry using the most common DNA and genes. The sample table records hundreds of thousands of distinct CDR3 sequences; about 53% of these occur just once. The top ten hold about 4.5% of the sample. Their cognate antigens are unknown. The sample taken for sequencing was blood. Receptors were obtained from a girl between 10 and 17 years old with multiple sclerosis.

The chain recombines TRBV12-3 or TRBV12-4 with TRBJ2-7; D not resolved. The V end lost 5 bases, the J end lost 0 bases, and 11 bases lay between the germline ends. This CDR3 spans 14 amino acids. CDR3 in amino acids: CASSPHLSSYEQYF. CDR3 nucleotides: TGTGCCAGCAGTCCTCACTTGAGCTCCTACGAGCAGTACTTC.

Only a few counts were recorded for this clonotype. V is TRBV6-5 and J is TRBJ2-1, with D uncertain. CDR3 length equals 12 residues. CDR1 and CDR2 from the germline V gene are MNHEY and SVGAGI. V was cut by 5 bases and J by 2 bases, with 4 bases left in between. CDR3 sequence: CASSHPYNEQFF. CDR3 nucleotides: TGTGCCAGCAGTCATCCCTACAATGAGCAGTTCTTC.

There are a few counts of this clonotype. The chain couples TRBV3-1 to TRBJ1-2; TRBD1 agrees at 11 bases. The germline gives CDR1 LGHDT, CDR2 YNNKEL (reference sequence). The CDR3 has 15 amino acids. The V segment lost 4 bases and the J segment 4 bases; nucleotides outside the gene matches: 5. The CDR3 DNA reads as TGTGCCAGCAGCCCGGGACAGGGGGATTCCTATGGCTACACCTTC. Amino acids: CASSPGQGDSYGYTF. The entire variable domain, with the rest obtained from reference TRBV3-1 and TRBJ1-2, is as follows: DTAVSQTPKYLVTQMGNDKSIKCEQNLGHDTMYWYKQDSKKFLKIMFSYNNKELIINETVPNRFSPKSPDKAHLNLHINSLELGDSAVYFCASSPGQGDSYGYTFGSGTRLTVV.

This clonotype has more than one count but fewer than ten. The V gene is TRBV7-9, the J gene TRBJ2-4, with 7 bases that match TRBD1. This CDR3 is 14 amino acids long. J was trimmed by 3 bases and V by 2 bases; bases with no gene match: 1. In germline, CDR1 is SEHNR, CDR2 FQNEAQ (reference sequence). The CDR3 sequence: CASSLRDSKNIQYF. The CDR3 bases are TGTGCCAGCAGCTTACGGGACAGCAAAAACATTCAGTACTTC.

This clonotype was recorded a few times. The chain employs TRBV5-1 and TRBJ2-1, with 8 nucleotides matching TRBD2. Per germline, CDR1 SGHRS and CDR2 YFSETQ. Losses at the gene ends were 5 bases for V and 3 bases for J; bases not matched to a gene: 7. This CDR3 has 15 residues. CDR3 sequence (DNA): TGCGCCAGCAGGAACCTGACTAGCGACTACAATGAGCAGTTCTTC. It specifies CASRNLTSDYNEQFF.

About this clonotype itself: This sequence may be a read error, since a much larger clone differs from it by one base. The J gene is TRBJ2-3, the V gene TRBV12-3 or TRBV12-4; a weak D match, TRBD1 (6 bases). This CDR3 contains 15 residues. V lost 1 base and J 6 bases, leaving 14 bases between the germline ends. The DNA for the CDR3 is TGTGCCAGCAGTTTAGGTCGAGGGGGTGGCGATACGCAGTATTTT. As protein: CASSLGRGGGDTQYF.

This chain joins TRBV12-3 or TRBV12-4 and TRBJ2-1; 7 positions match TRBD1. The length of the CDR3 is 15 residues. J gave up 4 bases and V 2 bases, and 5 bases lay outside the gene matches. The CDR3 DNA follows: TGTGCCAGCAGTTTATCGGGACAGCAATACAATGAGCAGTTCTTC. The encoded protein is CASSLSGQQYNEQFF.

This clonotype has more than one count but fewer than ten. The V and J genes are TRBV29-1 and TRBJ2-7; D remains ambiguous. The DNA end lines up better with TRBJ2-5; the J call may be wrong. The CDR3 covers 15 residues. Germline-derived CDR1 and CDR2 are SQVTM and ANQGSEA. This CDR3 reads CSVEDRWTLRETQYF. CDR3 nucleotides: TGCAGCGTTGAAGATAGGTGGACCCTCCGAGAGACCCAGTACTTC.

V gene TRBV12-3 or TRBV12-4 combines with J gene TRBJ2-7; no definite D call. The CDR3 has 13 residues. V was trimmed by 8 bases and J by 0 bases, leaving 11 bases between them. As DNA, the CDR3 is TGTGCCAGCGGTCGACTTAGCTCCTACGAGCAGTACTTC. Residues: CASGRLSSYEQYF.

The V call is TRBV20-1, the J call TRBJ2-3, with 7 bases fitting TRBD2. The trim removed 7 bases at V and 3 bases at J, leaving 4 bases unmatched. The CDR3 totals 12 residues. CDR1 is DFQATT and CDR2 is SNEGSKA in the germline V gene (reference sequence). As DNA, the CDR3 is TGCAGTGTCAAGCGGGGAACAGATACGCAGTATTTT. Translated: CSVKRGTDTQYF.

This clonotype was picked up a small number of times. The CDR3 DNA sequence: TGCGCCAGCAGCCAAGATCGCCCTGGGCTCCAAGAGACCCAGTACTTC. Protein product: CASSQDRPGLQETQYF. The chain employs TRBV4-1 and TRBJ2-5, with D hard to call. The germline V gene has CDR1 MGHRA and CDR2 YSYEKL. Trimming took off 0 bases at V and 1 base at J, with 12 bases between the two ends. This CDR3 is built from 16 residues.

V and J are TRBV7-9 and TRBJ2-5, with no clear D. Germline V gene sequence: CDR1 SEHNR, CDR2 FQNEAQ (reference sequence). The CDR3 runs 13 residues. V was cut by 1 base and J by 5 bases, with 8 bases left in between. Written as DNA, the CDR3 is TGTGCCAGCAGCTTAGTTGTGCGGGAGACCCAGTACTTC. It is translated as CASSLVVRETQYF.

The chain has TRBV5-1 and TRBJ2-5; 7 bases fit TRBD1. V gave up 4 bases and J gave up 1 base; unmatched junction bases: 4. The CDR3 consists of 14 residues. From germline, CDR1 is SGHRS and CDR2 YFSETQ. The CDR3: CASSRGDSQETQYF. CDR3 coding DNA: TGCGCCAGCAGCCGAGGGGACAGCCAAGAGACCCAGTACTTC.

The chain joins TRBV7-2 to TRBJ2-7, with D possibly matching TRBD2 (7 bases). V was trimmed by 8 bases and J by 3 bases, leaving 20 bases between them. The CDR3 is 15 residues long. The V gene's germline CDR1 is SGHTA and CDR2 FQGNSA. The CDR3 protein is CASRGAGDGRYEQYF. CDR3 bases: TGTGCCAGCCGGGGGGCGGGGGACGGTCGCTACGAGCAGTACTTC.

The chain is built from TRBV12-3 or TRBV12-4 and TRBJ2-1, with TRBD2 identical over 8 bases. Near its end, the DNA agrees better with TRBJ2-7, so the J call may be wrong. The CDR3 contains 20 residues. CDR3: CASSLVVGLAGGLSGNEQYF. CDR3 nucleotide sequence: TGTGCCAGCAGTTTAGTCGTGGGACTGGCGGGAGGATTGAGTGGTAATGAGCAGTACTTC.

The chain combines TRBV10-3 with TRBJ2-1; TRBD1 might be the D (6 bases). The J call may be faulty, since TRBJ2-7 better matches the DNA end. CDR1 is ENHRY and CDR2 is SYGVKD in the germline V gene. This CDR3 region has 14 residues. The CDR3 sequence is CAISESKGGREQYF. Here the CDR3 DNA reads TGTGCCATCAGTGAGTCGAAAGGGGGACGGGAGCAGTACTTC.

This clonotype was seen a handful of times. V and J are TRBV5-1 and TRBJ2-1; 8 nucleotides line up with TRBD1. Germline trimming cut 5 bases from V and 7 bases from J; bases unmatched to any gene: 11. In germline, CDR1 is SGHRS, CDR2 YFSETQ. The length of the CDR3 is 15 residues. The CDR3 bases are TGCGCCAGCAGACCGGGGCAGGGGGCGAGGAATGAGCAGTTCTTC. Protein product: CASRPGQGARNEQFF. Variable domain in full (rest from reference TRBV5-1 and TRBJ2-1): KAGVTQTPRYLIKTRGQQVTLSCSPISGHRSVSWYQQTPGQGLQFLFEYFSETQRNKGNFPGRFSGRQFSNSRSEMNVSTLELGDSALYLCASRPGQGARNEQFFGPGTRLTVL.

The chain employs TRBV7-9 and TRBJ2-5; a weak D match, TRBD2 (6 bases). V lost 5 bases and J lost 3, with 13 bases in between. Germline V gene lookup returns CDR1 SEHNR and CDR2 FQNEAQ (reference sequence). This CDR3 is built from 14 residues. CDR3 sequence (DNA): TGTGCCAGCAGCCCGCCCCCGGGGGAAGAGACCCAGTACTTC. Its protein is CASSPPPGEETQYF.

This clonotype was seen a single time. This chain connects TRBV29-1 to TRBJ1-1; D gene unclear. CDR3 length equals 12 residues. The V and J ends lost 4 bases and 0 bases respectively, with 6 bases between them. Germline lookup yields CDR1 SQVTM and CDR2 ANQGSEA. CDR3 DNA: TGCAGCGTTGGACCGTTGAACACTGAAGCTTTCTTT. Its protein is CSVGPLNTEAFF.

The chain couples TRBV7-6 to TRBJ2-7; TRBD2 matches 11 bases. This CDR3 has 16 residues. Germline V gene lookup returns CDR1 SGHVS and CDR2 FNYEAQ. After removal of 2 bases from V and 2 bases from J, the junction contained 5 bases not matched to a gene. In DNA form, the CDR3 reads TGTGCCAGCAGCTTACTAGCGGGGGGCGTTACCTACGAGCAGTACTTC. This sequence encodes CASSLLAGGVTYEQYF.

For the CDR3, the DNA is TGCGCCAGCAGCCCGTTGCTCCTTGTCAACGAGCAGTACTTC. This sequence encodes CASSPLLLVNEQYF. The chain links TRBV5-1 to TRBJ2-5; no definite D call. Near its end, the DNA agrees better with TRBJ2-7, so the J call may be wrong. CDR1 and CDR2 (germline): SGHRS, YFSETQ. CDR3 length: 14 amino acids.

CDR3 in DNA: TGTGCCAGCAGCTCCCTTAGGCCCACCCAATCCTCTGGGGCCAACGTCCTGACTTTC. Amino acid sequence: CASSSLRPTQSSGANVLTF. The J gene is TRBJ2-6, the V gene TRBV7-9; D remains unclear. CDR3 size: 19 residues. V was cut by 4 bases and J by 0 bases, with 19 bases left in between. Per germline, CDR1 SEHNR and CDR2 FQNEAQ (reference sequence).

The gene calls are TRBV27 and TRBJ1-2, with D perhaps matching TRBD1 (5 bases). The germline V and J ends were trimmed by 4 bases and 8 bases, with 20 bases remaining between them. The CDR3 is made up of 15 amino acids. Germline CDR1 reads MNHEY; CDR2 reads SMNVEV (reference sequence). CDR3 amino acids: CASSSSGVQTVGYTF. The CDR3 nucleotides are TGTGCCAGCAGTTCTTCCGGAGTGCAGACAGTGGGCTACACCTTC.

This clonotype occurred a few times. The chain links TRBV5-1 to TRBJ1-2; 8 positions match TRBD1. Trimming removed 2 bases from V and 7 bases from J; junction bases left unmatched: 7. Germline V CDR1 and CDR2: SGHRS, YFSETQ. This CDR3 comprises 14 residues. This chain's CDR3 is CASSLGQGLSGYTF. CDR3 nucleotide sequence: TGCGCCAGCAGCTTAGGACAGGGTTTGAGTGGCTACACCTTC.

The genes are TRBV10-2 and TRBJ1-2; D is unresolved. Germline CDR1 reads WSHSY; CDR2 reads SAAADI. The length of the CDR3 is 14 residues. V lost 2 bases, J lost 6 bases, and 13 bases lay in between. CDR3 region: CASSEGITLHGYTF. The DNA for the CDR3 is TGCGCCAGCAGTGAGGGCATCACCTTGCATGGCTACACCTTC.